This T cell receptor (beta chain) was recovered during a study of control samples from healthy donors and cancer patients. This table comes from immunoSEQ multiplex PCR, and its TCRdb copy is limited to in-frame clones, with some not included. The data show about 58,000 clones, roughly 94% seen once. Germline values: CDR1 SGHTA, CDR2 FQGNSA. The CDR3 is 13 residues long. Trimming pared 1 base from V and 2 bases from J, leaving 4 bases between. This receptor was obtained from a man aged 30 to 39 in good health. Sequencing was carried out using blood. V usage is TRBV7-2 and J usage is TRBJ2-3; D is ambiguous. The CDR3 sequence is CASSLVYTDTQYF. The CDR3 nucleotides are TGTGCCAGCAGCTTAGTCTACACAGATACGCAGTATTTT. The variable domain in full, with the rest retrieved from reference TRBV7-2 and TRBJ2-3, is GAGVSQSPSNKVTEKGKDVELRCDPISGHTALYWYRQSLGQGLEFLIYFQGNSAPDKSGLPSDRFSAERTGGSVSTLTIQRTQQEDSAVYLCASSLVYTDTQYFGPGTRLTVL.